This entry concerns a single T cell receptor (beta chain). Its specificity is unknown. Germline CDR1 is MNHEY and CDR2 is SVGEGT. The ends lost 6 bases at V and 0 bases at J; junction bases unmatched: 8. This CDR3 spans 16 amino acids. The data were taken from a study of T cell responses to AZD1222 COVID-19 vaccine. General observations from the study: Baseline serology detected seropositivity in only a handful of AZD1222 recipients. Most donors were white British, females outnumbered males, and clonal diversity was possibly underestimated. Scientists sampled the repertoires only once the peak T cell response had passed. Regions 160-218 and 743-854 dominated among vaccine-associated CD4 TCRs spanning spike.

Data came from immunoSEQ multiplex PCR; TCRdb stores just in-frame clones and leaves some out. The data show some 130,000 clones, around nine tenths seen once. V gene TRBV6-2 or TRBV6-3 combines with J gene TRBJ1-3; 7 positions agree with TRBD1. The starting material was peripheral blood, obtained on day 0 of AZD1222 vaccination. The sequence was collected from an adult in good health. The CDR3 coding sequence is TGTGCCAGCAGCGATAGCGGGACAGCCTCTGGAAACACCATATATTTT. Translating gives CASSDSGTASGNTIYF.